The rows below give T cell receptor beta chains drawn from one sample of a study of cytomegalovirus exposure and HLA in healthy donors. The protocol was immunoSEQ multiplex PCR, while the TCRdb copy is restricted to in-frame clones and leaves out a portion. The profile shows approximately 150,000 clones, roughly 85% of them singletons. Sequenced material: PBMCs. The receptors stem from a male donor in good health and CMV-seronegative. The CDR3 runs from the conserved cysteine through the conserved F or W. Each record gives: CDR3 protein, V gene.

CDR3: CAISGKVFGEKLFF; V: TRBV10-3
CDR3: CASSDWGGGRNQPQHF; V: TRBV2
CDR3: CASSTAKTSGTDEQFF; V: TRBV18
CDR3: CASSLGVGELFF; V: TRBV5-6
CDR3: CASSERGGPYNEQFF; V: TRBV11-2
CDR3: CASSSRTGANLGTEAFF; V: TRBV13
CDR3: CASSLGGSVAGYEQYF; V: TRBV5-1
CDR3: CASSLPDRIYNEQFF; V: TRBV19
CDR3: CASSPWTSPHEQYF; V: TRBV7-9
CDR3: CASSYRDSGNTIYF; V: TRBV7-4
CDR3: CASSLRMGRDYGYTF; V: TRBV5-8
CDR3: CASSFRGAANTGELFF; V: TRBV5-5
CDR3: CAWSGMTVPPPEQYF; V: TRBV30
CDR3: CASSSNRGLWAYEQYF; V: TRBV27
CDR3: CASSKNRGRNTEAFF; V: TRBV7-6
CDR3: CASSGVLYGDTQYF; V: TRBV25-1
CDR3: CASSPPGNTEAFF; V: TRBV6-5
CDR3: CASRGGGSGPEAFF; V: TRBV7-9
CDR3: CASSPGDVRELFF; V: TRBV19
CDR3: CASSQGLGLAGVSEYEQYF; V: TRBV4-3
CDR3: CASSGIRDTPAGELFF; V: TRBV28
CDR3: CASSLTGVIRGAASYEQYF; V: TRBV28
CDR3: CASSLAGTSGRVSTDTQYF; V: TRBV5-1
CDR3: CASSAVGRGNTEAFF; V: TRBV9
CDR3: CASSKGGGGGSYEQYF; V: TRBV7-9
CDR3: CASTLILGANTEAFF; V: TRBV11-2
CDR3: CASSLRTGNTGELFF; V: TRBV9
CDR3: CASSLSSGVTYEQYF; V: TRBV7-6
CDR3: CASSVGGGTGSYEQYF; V: TRBV9
CDR3: CASSLRTEGQGYEQYF; V: TRBV5-1
CDR3: CASRVTGAIGYEQYF; V: TRBV11-2
CDR3: CASSTIGSNEQFF; V: TRBV27
CDR3: CASSREPLGRGGGETQYF; V: TRBV19
CDR3: CASAPGQMNTEAFF; V: TRBV27
CDR3: CASRKTGGTGNTIYF; V: TRBV6-5
CDR3: CASSWRVLDTQYF; V: TRBV5-6
CDR3: CASRTGGNTEAFF; V: TRBV6-1
CDR3: CASTTGQINEKLFF; V: TRBV9
CDR3: CASSQGLADPRPYEQYF; V: TRBV7-6